These 11 T cell receptor beta chains were all obtained from the same sample, sequenced in a study of response to subunit inactivated influenza vaccine. TCRdb called the RT-PCR reads again in MiXCR, with one record for every CDR3 protein. This sample has fewer than 550,000 distinct CDR3 sequences, with around 25% found just once. Source: CD4+ T cells sorted from PBMCs, taken 5 days after vaccination. These receptors came from a man over 45 who received an inactivated influenza vaccine.

The rearrangement joins TRBV10-3 to TRBJ1-4, with D unresolved. Germline V gene data show CDR1 as ENHRY and CDR2 as SYGVKD. This CDR3 has 13 amino acids. Trimming pared 10 bases from V and 5 bases from J, leaving 14 bases between. CDR3 sequence (DNA): TGTGCCACCCAGGCTGGCGGAAATGAAAAACTGTTTTTT. This translates into CATQAGGNEKLFF.

This sequence joins TRBV3-1 and TRBJ2-7; 8 bases are a match to TRBD2. Germline V gene sequence: CDR1 LGHDT, CDR2 YNNKEL (reference sequence). This CDR3 comprises 14 residues. V lost 3 bases, J lost 7 bases, and 8 bases stayed unmatched. The CDR3 bases are TGTGCCAGCAGCCACGGTACGGGGGGGCGAGAGCAGTACTTC. Its translation is CASSHGTGGREQYF.

This clonotype was counted at least ten times. The genes are TRBV6-1 and TRBJ2-6; D is unresolved. The V gene's germline CDR1 is MNHNS and CDR2 SASEGT. The CDR3 spans 17 residues. V lost 6 bases, J lost 2 bases, and 17 bases lay in between. The CDR3 sequence: CASSRQVLMTGANVLTF. In nucleotides, the CDR3 is TGTGCCAGCAGCAGACAAGTCCTAATGACTGGGGCCAACGTCCTGACTTTC.

This clonotype came up many times. This chain connects TRBV5-1 to TRBJ2-1; 7 positions match TRBD1. This CDR3 has 14 residues. Trimming removed 3 bases from V and 5 bases from J; junction bases left unmatched: 5. Germline V lookup: CDR1 SGHRS, CDR2 YFSETQ. The CDR3 spells CASSSTGSHNEQFF. CDR3 coding DNA: TGCGCCAGCAGCTCGACAGGGTCCCACAATGAGCAGTTCTTC.

The chain recombines TRBV12-3 or TRBV12-4 with TRBJ2-5, with D tentatively TRBD1 (6 bases). V gave up 3 bases and J gave up 5 bases, with 19 bases separating them. The CDR3 sequence is 16 residues long. The CDR3 loop is CASSFGQGFLSETQYF. The DNA of the CDR3 is TGTGCCAGCAGTTTTGGGCAGGGGTTTCTCAGCGAGACCCAGTACTTC.

J is TRBJ1-2 and V is TRBV5-1; TRBD1 is a possible D gene (6 bases). The V gene lost 6 bases and the J gene lost 3 bases, with 15 bases spanning the gap. The CDR3 runs to 14 residues. Per germline, CDR1 SGHRS and CDR2 YFSETQ. CDR3 sequence reads: CASTPSGGDYGYTF. DNA of the CDR3: TGCGCCAGCACACCATCCGGGGGCGACTATGGCTACACCTTC.

In this sample, this clonotype turned up a few times. This sequence joins TRBV12-3 or TRBV12-4 and TRBJ2-3; 9 bases fit TRBD2. V lost 6 bases, J lost 2 bases, and 6 bases stayed unmatched. This CDR3 spans 15 amino acids. The CDR3 coding sequence is TGTGCCAGCAGAGTAGCGGGAGCATACACAGATACGCAGTATTTT. It yields the protein CASRVAGAYTDTQYF.

This chain joins TRBV28 and TRBJ2-2; TRBD1 aligns across 11 bases. This CDR3 comprises 16 residues. With 4 bases clipped from V and 4 bases from J, the junction kept 5 bases outside the gene matches. Germline CDR1 reads MDHEN; CDR2 reads SYDVKM. CDR3 DNA: TGTGCCAGCAGTTCTGGACAGGGGGCGGGCACCGGGGAGCTGTTTTTT. Translating it yields CASSSGQGAGTGELFF.

The rearrangement joins TRBV7-3 to TRBJ2-3; D not certain. The CDR3 consists of 15 residues. Trimming removed 1 base from V and 4 bases from J, with 12 bases in between. Germline V lookup: CDR1 SGHTA, CDR2 FQGTGA. CDR3 amino acids: CASSLSTAAPDTQYF. The CDR3 DNA reads as TGTGCCAGCAGCTTAAGTACTGCGGCTCCAGATACGCAGTATTTT. Full variable domain (remainder filled in from reference TRBV7-3 and TRBJ2-3): GAGVSQTPSNKVTEKGKYVELRCDPISGHTALYWYRQSLGQGPEFLIYFQGTGAADDSGLPNDRFFAVRPEGSVSTLKIQRTERGDSAVYLCASSLSTAAPDTQYFGPGTRLTVL.

The sample holds many counts of this clonotype. The J gene is TRBJ2-3, the V gene TRBV7-2; D ambiguous. CDR1 and CDR2 from the germline V gene are SGHTA and FQGNSA. With 4 bases removed from V and 0 bases from J, the gap between germline ends came to 8 bases. CDR3 length equals 14 residues. The chain's CDR3 is CASSSRQSTDTQYF. Here the CDR3 DNA reads TGTGCCAGCAGCTCACGGCAGAGCACAGATACGCAGTATTTT.

This clonotype was seen just once. This chain uses TRBV6-1 with TRBJ1-1; 7 bases match TRBD1. CDR3 length: 14 amino acids. Germline values: CDR1 MNHNS, CDR2 SASEGT. Trimming at V came to 7 bases and at J to 1 base, leaving 6 bases not matched to a gene. The CDR3 is CASTLGQPNTEAFF. The DNA for the CDR3 is TGTGCCAGCACCTTGGGACAGCCGAACACTGAAGCTTTCTTT.